This T cell receptor beta chain came from a study of metastatic and nonmetastatic thyroid tumors (dated by TCRdb to the early 2020s). Study-wide context: For patients with malignant and with benign thyroid disease, the researchers compared repertoires between peripheral blood samples and tumor or nodule tissue samples.

This clone has more than one count but fewer than ten. Its antigen is not yet known. This may be a read error: a much more frequent sequence differs by one nucleotide. The final CDR3 position lacks the conserved phenylalanine or tryptophan, pointing to a likely read error. It is unclear where the CDR3 begins or ends on the DNA, so no DNA is shown, and the CDR3 is as TCRdb lists it. Library creation used PCR. The data were produced on an Illumina HiSeq 4000. High-throughput sequencing was used to profile the CDR3 region of the TCR beta-chain in every patient. In the source study's methods: CDR3 differences across clinicopathological groups were used to build a classifier for discriminating distant-metastatic papillary thyroid cancer patients. To measure repertoire diversity the researchers used the Shannon index, while the Morisita-Horn index served to gauge how similar the tumor and blood repertoires were. The raw public reads went through TCRdb reprocessing: fastp at Q25, MiXCR clone calling, in-frame beta chains kept. TCRdb, not the original authors, processed these V and J calls. This sample lists some 54,000 clones; 17% were detected once. Clones ranked in the top ten supply around 3% of the sample.

The germline V gene encodes CDR1 SGHRS and CDR2 YFSETQ. The CDR3 numbers 13 amino acids, ends counted. No patient had received any treatment before thyroid surgery. The study retrospectively analysed patient clinical samples collected from the early 2010s to the late 2010s using T-cell receptor beta sequencing. Summary of the overall study and its limitations: TCR beta diversity was reported as significantly higher in malignant tumors than in benign nodules, in both blood and tumor samples.

The sequencing sample was made of blood. This TCR came from a female donor with papillary thyroid cancer or a benign thyroid nodule (not recorded which). Some clones in this sample may be carry-over from other donors' samples. The sequence joins TRBV5-1 to TRBJ2-1. The CDR3 protein: CASSLAGKIPEFL.